The clone carrying this T cell receptor beta chain was counted at least ten times. Antigen specificity is unknown. V was pared by 2 bases and J by 5 bases, with 12 bases between. Germline V CDR1 and CDR2: DFQATT, SNEGSKA (reference sequence). The CDR3 contains 14 residues. These data belong to a study of breast tumors, draining lymph nodes, adjacent tissues. Samples came from axillary lymph nodes draining the breast cancer. General observations from the study: Compared with lymph nodes, tumors were less diverse; compared with nontumor tissue, more. Compared with basal-like, luminal-like tumors shared significantly more repertoire with nontumor tissue. That most tumor T cells come from lymph nodes remained unproven. Data fit most tumor T cells coming from lymph node, expanding in tumor.

MiXCR was run by TCRdb on the multiplex PCR reads, yielding one entry per CDR3 protein. The sample consists of around 110,000 distinct CDR3 sequences, 30% of them appearing once. The chain combines TRBV20-1 with TRBJ2-2; D is uncertain. The origin of this receptor is a female donor with breast cancer. Some clones in this sample may be carry-over from other donors' samples. Input material: axillary lymph node tissue. CDR3: CSARPVAGTGELFF. For the CDR3, the DNA is TGCAGTGCTAGACCTGTAGCAGGAACCGGGGAGCTGTTTTTT.